A selection of T cell receptor beta chains follows, all from one sample in a study of blood T cells in healthy people across ages. Using its own MiXCR run on the 5' RACE reads, TCRdb lists one record per CDR3 protein. In the table there are around 690,000 distinct CDR3 sequences, approximately 59% of which are singletons. The sample consisted of blood. All receptors come from a man aged 60-69 years in good health. The CDR3 runs from the conserved cysteine through the conserved F or W. Each record gives: J gene, V gene, D gene, clone size, CDR3 protein, CDR3 DNA. A D gene is named only where the DNA matches it firmly. For some rows the clone size is stated as once, few or many, or as a class when expanded; others skip it.

J gene: TRBJ1-1; V gene: TRBV7-9; D gene: .; clone size: .; CDR3 protein: CASSLGVTPNTEAFF; CDR3 DNA: TGTGCCAGCAGCTTAGGAGTCACCCCGAACACTGAAGCTTTCTTT
J gene: TRBJ2-3; V gene: TRBV20-1; D gene: .; clone size: .; CDR3 protein: CSARDSGTQYF; CDR3 DNA: TGCAGTGCTAGAGACAGCGGTACGCAGTATTTT
J gene: TRBJ2-5; V gene: TRBV21-1; D gene: .; clone size: .; CDR3 protein: CASSKEGTGWETQYF; CDR3 DNA: TGTGCCAGCAGCAAAGAAGGGACAGGGTGGGAGACCCAGTACTTC
J gene: TRBJ1-2; V gene: TRBV28; D gene: TRBD1; clone size: .; CDR3 protein: CASRRGGDRGNYGYTF; CDR3 DNA: TGTGCCAGCAGAAGGGGGGGGGACAGGGGCAACTATGGCTACACCTTC
J gene: TRBJ2-7; V gene: TRBV20-1; D gene: .; clone size: .; CDR3 protein: CSLRRGGYEQYF; CDR3 DNA: TGCAGTTTAAGACGGGGTGGTTACGAGCAGTACTTC
J gene: TRBJ2-5; V gene: TRBV6-5; D gene: TRBD2; clone size: few; CDR3 protein: CASSSPSLAEETQYF; CDR3 DNA: TGTGCCAGCAGTTCCCCTTCCCTAGCGGAAGAGACCCAGTACTTC
J gene: TRBJ2-1; V gene: TRBV5-4; D gene: .; clone size: .; CDR3 protein: CASSLEAVETQFF; CDR3 DNA: TGTGCCAGCAGCTTGGAAGCAGTAGAGACCCAGTTCTTC
J gene: TRBJ1-2; V gene: TRBV6-6; D gene: .; clone size: .; CDR3 protein: CASSYPQGERYGYTF; CDR3 DNA: TGTGCCAGCAGTTACCCACAGGGAGAGCGCTATGGCTACACCTTC
J gene: TRBJ1-5; V gene: TRBV29-1; D gene: TRBD1; clone size: .; CDR3 protein: CSVTGGNQPQHF; CDR3 DNA: TGCAGTGTGACAGGGGGAAATCAGCCCCAGCATTTT
J gene: TRBJ1-2; V gene: TRBV28; D gene: .; clone size: .; CDR3 protein: CASSRAATNYGYTF; CDR3 DNA: TGTGCCAGCTCACGGGCAGCGACGAACTATGGCTACACCTTC
J gene: TRBJ2-3; V gene: TRBV20-1; D gene: TRBD1; clone size: once; CDR3 protein: CSAGTGTTDTQYF; CDR3 DNA: TGCAGTGCTGGGACAGGGACCACAGATACGCAGTATTTT
J gene: TRBJ2-3; V gene: TRBV20-1; D gene: TRBD1; clone size: .; CDR3 protein: CSARGDRIRSTDTQYF; CDR3 DNA: TGCAGTGCTAGAGGGGACAGAATCCGAAGCACAGATACGCAGTATTTT
J gene: TRBJ1-1; V gene: TRBV5-1; D gene: .; clone size: many; CDR3 protein: CASSPRAEGNTEAFF; CDR3 DNA: TGCGCCAGCAGTCCTCGGGCTGAGGGGAACACTGAAGCTTTCTTT
J gene: TRBJ2-5; V gene: TRBV5-1; D gene: .; clone size: .; CDR3 protein: CASSLGPGLAEETQYF; CDR3 DNA: TGCGCCAGCAGCTTGGGTCCGGGGTTAGCAGAGGAGACCCAGTACTTC
J gene: TRBJ2-1; V gene: TRBV12-3/TRBV12-4; D gene: TRBD1; clone size: .; CDR3 protein: CASSHDRARQFF; CDR3 DNA: TGTGCCAGCAGTCACGACAGGGCCCGACAGTTCTTC
J gene: TRBJ2-1; V gene: TRBV20-1; D gene: .; clone size: .; CDR3 protein: CSTRVVTSNEQFF; CDR3 DNA: TGCAGTACTAGAGTCGTTACCAGCAATGAGCAGTTCTTC
J gene: TRBJ1-4; V gene: TRBV5-1; D gene: .; clone size: .; CDR3 protein: CASSLALGAEKLFF; CDR3 DNA: TGCGCCAGCAGCTTGGCCTTAGGTGCTGAAAAACTGTTTTTT
J gene: TRBJ2-5; V gene: TRBV24-1; D gene: TRBD2; clone size: .; CDR3 protein: CATSDPRSGVETQYF; CDR3 DNA: TGTGCCACCAGTGATCCGCGGAGCGGGGTTGAGACCCAGTACTTC
J gene: TRBJ1-4; V gene: TRBV6-5; D gene: TRBD1; clone size: .; CDR3 protein: CASSPGTGVEKLFF; CDR3 DNA: TGTGCCAGCAGTCCCGGGACAGGGGTTGAAAAACTGTTTTTT
J gene: TRBJ2-7; V gene: TRBV5-1; D gene: TRBD1; clone size: .; CDR3 protein: CASSLQDGTGLNEQYF; CDR3 DNA: TGCGCCAGCAGCTTGCAAGACGGGACAGGGCTGAACGAGCAGTACTTC
J gene: TRBJ2-7; V gene: TRBV12-3/TRBV12-4; D gene: TRBD1; clone size: few; CDR3 protein: CASRVGTGVGEQYF; CDR3 DNA: TGTGCCAGCAGAGTGGGTACAGGGGTTGGCGAGCAGTACTTC
J gene: TRBJ1-2; V gene: TRBV2; D gene: TRBD1; clone size: few; CDR3 protein: CASSSRQGLYGYTF; CDR3 DNA: TGTGCCAGCAGCTCCAGACAGGGTCTCTATGGCTACACCTTC
J gene: TRBJ2-1; V gene: TRBV9; D gene: TRBD2; clone size: .; CDR3 protein: CASSVSGETYNEQFF; CDR3 DNA: TGTGCCAGCAGCGTAAGCGGGGAGACCTACAATGAGCAGTTCTTC
J gene: TRBJ2-5; V gene: TRBV20-1; D gene: TRBD2; clone size: .; CDR3 protein: CSAERGWETQYF; CDR3 DNA: TGCAGCGCTGAGCGGGGGTGGGAGACCCAGTACTTC
J gene: TRBJ2-3; V gene: TRBV11-2; D gene: .; clone size: .; CDR3 protein: CASSLDGGNTQYF; CDR3 DNA: TGTGCCAGCAGCTTAGATGGTGGGAATACGCAGTATTTT
J gene: TRBJ2-5; V gene: TRBV5-4; D gene: TRBD2; clone size: .; CDR3 protein: CASKSPSGEETQYF; CDR3 DNA: TGTGCCAGCAAATCCCCTAGCGGGGAAGAGACCCAGTACTTC
J gene: TRBJ2-7; V gene: TRBV20-1; D gene: TRBD1; clone size: .; CDR3 protein: CSASFLGTGEDYGQYF; CDR3 DNA: TGCAGTGCCTCCTTTCTTGGGACAGGGGAAGACTACGGGCAGTACTTC
J gene: TRBJ2-3; V gene: TRBV12-3/TRBV12-4; D gene: .; clone size: .; CDR3 protein: CASSSQSDTQYF; CDR3 DNA: TGTGCCAGCAGTTCCCAGTCGGATACGCAGTATTTT